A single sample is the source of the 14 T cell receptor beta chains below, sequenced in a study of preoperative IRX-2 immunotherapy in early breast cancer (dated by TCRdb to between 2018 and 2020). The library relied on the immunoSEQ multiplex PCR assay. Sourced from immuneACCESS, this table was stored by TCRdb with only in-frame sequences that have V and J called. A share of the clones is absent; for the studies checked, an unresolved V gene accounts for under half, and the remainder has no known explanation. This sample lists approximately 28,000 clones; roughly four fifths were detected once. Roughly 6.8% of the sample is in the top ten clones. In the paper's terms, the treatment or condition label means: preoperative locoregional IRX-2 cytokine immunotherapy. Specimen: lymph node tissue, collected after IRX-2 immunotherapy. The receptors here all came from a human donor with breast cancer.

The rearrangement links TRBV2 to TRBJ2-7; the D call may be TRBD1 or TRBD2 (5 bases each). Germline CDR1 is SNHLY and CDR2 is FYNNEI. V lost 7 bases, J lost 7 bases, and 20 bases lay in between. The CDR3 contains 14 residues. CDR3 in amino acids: CASNRGFGVREQYF. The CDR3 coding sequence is TGTGCCAGCAATCGGGGCTTCGGGGTACGGGAGCAGTACTTC. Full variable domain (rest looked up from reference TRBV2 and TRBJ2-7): EPEVTQTPSHQVTQMGQEVILRCVPISNHLYFYWYRQILGQKVEFLVSFYNNEISEKSEIFDDQFSVERPDGSNFTLKIRSTKLEDSAMYFCASNRGFGVREQYFGPGTRLTVT.

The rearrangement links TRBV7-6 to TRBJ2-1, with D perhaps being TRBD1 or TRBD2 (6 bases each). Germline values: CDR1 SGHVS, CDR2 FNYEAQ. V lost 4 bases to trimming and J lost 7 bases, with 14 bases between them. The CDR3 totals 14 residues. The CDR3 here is CASSSRGGRNEQFF. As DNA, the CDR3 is TGTGCCAGCAGCTCAAGAGGGGGGCGGAATGAGCAGTTCTTC.

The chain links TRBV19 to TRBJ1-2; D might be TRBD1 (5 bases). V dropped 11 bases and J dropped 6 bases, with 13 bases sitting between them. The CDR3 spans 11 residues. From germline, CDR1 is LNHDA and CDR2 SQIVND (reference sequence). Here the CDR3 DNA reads TGTGCCGCCCGGGCAGGGAATGGCTACACCTTC. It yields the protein CAARAGNGYTF.

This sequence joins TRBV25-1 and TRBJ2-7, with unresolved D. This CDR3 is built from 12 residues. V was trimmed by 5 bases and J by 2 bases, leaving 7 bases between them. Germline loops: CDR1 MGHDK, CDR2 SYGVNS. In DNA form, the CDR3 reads TGTGCCAGCAGTAGACGGACCTACGAGCAGTACTTC. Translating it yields CASSRRTYEQYF.

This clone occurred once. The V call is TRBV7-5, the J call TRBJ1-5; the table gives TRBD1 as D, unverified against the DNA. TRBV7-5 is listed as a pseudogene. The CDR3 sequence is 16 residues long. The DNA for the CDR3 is TGTGCCAGCAGCCAGGGCGGGACAGGGGGAGTTCAGCCCCAGCATTTT. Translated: CASSQGGTGGVQPQHF.

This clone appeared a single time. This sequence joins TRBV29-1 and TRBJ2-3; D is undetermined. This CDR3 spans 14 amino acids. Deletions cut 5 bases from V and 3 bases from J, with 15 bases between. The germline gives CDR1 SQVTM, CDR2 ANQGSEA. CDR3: CSVKHSLGTDTQYF. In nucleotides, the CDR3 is TGCAGCGTTAAACACAGCCTCGGGACAGATACGCAGTATTTT.

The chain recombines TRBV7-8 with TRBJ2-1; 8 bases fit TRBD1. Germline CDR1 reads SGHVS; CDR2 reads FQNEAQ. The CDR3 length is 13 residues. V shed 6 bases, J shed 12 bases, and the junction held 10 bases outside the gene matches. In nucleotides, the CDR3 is TGTGCCAGCAGGCAGACCACAGGGGGTCGGCAGTTCTTC. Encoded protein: CASRQTTGGRQFF.

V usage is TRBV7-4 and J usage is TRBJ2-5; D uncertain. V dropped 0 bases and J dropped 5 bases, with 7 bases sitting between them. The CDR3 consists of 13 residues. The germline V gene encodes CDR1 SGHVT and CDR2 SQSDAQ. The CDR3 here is CASSLAGLETQYF. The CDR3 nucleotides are TGTGCCAGCAGCTTAGCAGGGCTGGAGACCCAGTACTTC.

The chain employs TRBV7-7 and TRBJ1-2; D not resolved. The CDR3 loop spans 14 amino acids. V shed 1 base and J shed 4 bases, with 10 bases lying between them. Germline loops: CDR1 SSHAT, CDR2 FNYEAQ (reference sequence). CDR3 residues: CASSLGREVYGYTF. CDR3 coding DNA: TGTGCCAGCAGCTTAGGCAGAGAAGTCTATGGCTACACCTTC.

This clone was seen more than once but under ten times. CDR3 sequence reads: CASSPPSPNSNQPQHF. CDR3 nucleotides: TGTGCCAGCAGTCCACCCAGCCCAAATAGCAATCAGCCCCAGCATTTT. The chain carries TRBV28 and TRBJ1-5; no reliable D call. Germline assignment: CDR1 MDHEN and CDR2 SYDVKM. The CDR3 is 16 amino acids. V dropped 5 bases and J dropped 0 bases, with 14 bases sitting between them.

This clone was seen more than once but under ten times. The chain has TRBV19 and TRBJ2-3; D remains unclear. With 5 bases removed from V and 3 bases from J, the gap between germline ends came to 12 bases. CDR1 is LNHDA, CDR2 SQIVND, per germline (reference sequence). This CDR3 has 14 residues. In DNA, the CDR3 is TGTGCCAGTAGTCTTCTAGTGGAGACAGATACGCAGTATTTT. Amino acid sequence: CASSLLVETDTQYF.

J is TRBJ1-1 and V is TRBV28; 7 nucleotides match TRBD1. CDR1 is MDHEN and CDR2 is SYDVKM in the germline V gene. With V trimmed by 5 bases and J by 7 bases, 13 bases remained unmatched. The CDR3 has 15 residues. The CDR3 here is CASSTEATGASEAFF. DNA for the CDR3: TGTGCCAGCAGTACCGAGGCAACAGGGGCTAGTGAAGCTTTCTTT.

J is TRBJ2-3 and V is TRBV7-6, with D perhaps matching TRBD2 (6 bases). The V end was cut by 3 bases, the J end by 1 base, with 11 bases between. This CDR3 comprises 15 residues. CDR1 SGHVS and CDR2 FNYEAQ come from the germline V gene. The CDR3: CASSLDSGGTDTQYF. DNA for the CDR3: TGTGCCAGCAGCTTGGATTCGGGAGGCACAGATACGCAGTATTTT.

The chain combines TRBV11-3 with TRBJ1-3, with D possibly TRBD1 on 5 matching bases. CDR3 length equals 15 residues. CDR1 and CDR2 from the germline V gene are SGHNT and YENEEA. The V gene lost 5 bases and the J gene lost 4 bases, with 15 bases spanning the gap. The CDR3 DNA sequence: TGTGCCAGCAGCCCCTTTGGGGGTTCGGGAAACACCATATATTTT. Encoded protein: CASSPFGGSGNTIYF.